This entry describes one T cell receptor beta chain. This sample stems from a study of OX40 agonist ivuxolimab in advanced cancers. Clones were read by immunoSEQ multiplex PCR, and TCRdb kept only the in-frame ones, dropping some. The table records 60,000 to 80,000 clones, approximately 80% of them present only once. In germline, CDR1 is SGHKS, CDR2 YYEKEE (reference sequence). This CDR3 is built from 13 residues. V was cut by 6 bases and J by 1 base, with 9 bases left in between. The clonotype comes from an adult with an advanced solid tumor such as melanoma, head and neck, liver or kidney cancer. The chain is built from TRBV5-5 and TRBJ2-3; either TRBD1 or TRBD2 may supply D (5 bases each). Source: CD4+ or CD8+ T cells sorted from blood, taken in a trial of the OX40 agonist ivuxolimab. The CDR3 reads CASNGAGTDTQYF. In nucleotides, the CDR3 is TGTGCCAGCAACGGGGCGGGCACAGATACGCAGTATTTT.